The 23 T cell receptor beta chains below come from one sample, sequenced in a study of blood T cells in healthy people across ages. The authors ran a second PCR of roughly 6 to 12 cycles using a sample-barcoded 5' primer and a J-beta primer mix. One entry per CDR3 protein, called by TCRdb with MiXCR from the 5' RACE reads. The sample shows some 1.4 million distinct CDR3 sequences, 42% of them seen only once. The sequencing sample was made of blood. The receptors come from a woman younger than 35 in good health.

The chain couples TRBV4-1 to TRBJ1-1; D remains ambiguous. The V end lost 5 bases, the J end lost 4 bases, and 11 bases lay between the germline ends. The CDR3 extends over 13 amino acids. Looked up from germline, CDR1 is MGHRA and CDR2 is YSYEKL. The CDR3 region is CASSSRVATEAFF. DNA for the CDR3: TGCGCCAGCAGCTCCAGAGTGGCCACTGAAGCTTTCTTT.

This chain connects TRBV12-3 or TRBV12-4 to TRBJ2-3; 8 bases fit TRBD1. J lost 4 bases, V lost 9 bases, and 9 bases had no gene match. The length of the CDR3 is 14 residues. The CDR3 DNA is TGTGCCAGTACCAGACAGGGGTGGGCAGATACGCAGTATTTT. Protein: CASTRQGWADTQYF.

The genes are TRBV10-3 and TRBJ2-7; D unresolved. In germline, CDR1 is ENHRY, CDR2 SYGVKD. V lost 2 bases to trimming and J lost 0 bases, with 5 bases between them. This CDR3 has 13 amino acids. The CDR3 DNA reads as TGTGCCATCAGTGAGGCTCACTCCTACGAGCAGTACTTC. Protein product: CAISEAHSYEQYF.

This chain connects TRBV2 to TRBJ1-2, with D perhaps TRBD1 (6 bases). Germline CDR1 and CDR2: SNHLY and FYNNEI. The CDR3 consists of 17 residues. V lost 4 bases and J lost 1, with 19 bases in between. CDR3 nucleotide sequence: TGTGCCAGCAGTGTACCGCAGGCCATAGGGGGTAACTATGGCTACACCTTC. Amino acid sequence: CASSVPQAIGGNYGYTF.

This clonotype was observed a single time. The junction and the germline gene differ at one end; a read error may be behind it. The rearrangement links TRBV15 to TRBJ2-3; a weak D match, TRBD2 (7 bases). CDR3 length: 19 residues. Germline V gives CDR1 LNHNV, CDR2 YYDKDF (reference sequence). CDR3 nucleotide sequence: TGTGCCACCGGCAGAGGGGGGGAGCGGACTTACCTTAGCACAGATACGCAGTATTTT. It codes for CATGRGGERTYLSTDTQYF.

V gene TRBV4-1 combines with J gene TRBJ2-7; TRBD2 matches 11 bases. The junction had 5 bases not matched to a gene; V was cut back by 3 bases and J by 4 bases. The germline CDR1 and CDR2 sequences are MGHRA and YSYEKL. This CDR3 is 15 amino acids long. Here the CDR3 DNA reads TGCGCCAGCAGCCAGGAGACTAGCGGGGCATACGAGCAGTACTTC. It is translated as CASSQETSGAYEQYF.

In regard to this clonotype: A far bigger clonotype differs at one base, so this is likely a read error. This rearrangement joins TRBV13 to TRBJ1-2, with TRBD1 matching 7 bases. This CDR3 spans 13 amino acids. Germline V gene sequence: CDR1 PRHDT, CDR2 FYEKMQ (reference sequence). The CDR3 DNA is TGTGCCGGCAGCCCGACAGGGAACTATGGCTACACCTTC. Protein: CAGSPTGNYGYTF.

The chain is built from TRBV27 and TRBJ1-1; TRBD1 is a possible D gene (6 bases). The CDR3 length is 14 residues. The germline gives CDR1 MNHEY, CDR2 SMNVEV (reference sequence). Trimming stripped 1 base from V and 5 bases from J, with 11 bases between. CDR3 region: CASSLLNRETEAFF. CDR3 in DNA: TGTGCCAGCAGTTTATTAAACAGGGAGACTGAAGCTTTCTTT.

The CDR3 DNA is TGTGCCAGCAGTCGAGGGACAGGGGGTGGCTACACCTTC. Its protein is CASSRGTGGGYTF. The V call is TRBV27, the J call TRBJ1-2, with 11 bases aligning to TRBD1. The germline CDR1 and CDR2 sequences are MNHEY and SMNVEV (reference sequence). This CDR3 region has 13 residues. Trimming took 5 bases from V and 7 from J; bases not matched to a gene: 3.

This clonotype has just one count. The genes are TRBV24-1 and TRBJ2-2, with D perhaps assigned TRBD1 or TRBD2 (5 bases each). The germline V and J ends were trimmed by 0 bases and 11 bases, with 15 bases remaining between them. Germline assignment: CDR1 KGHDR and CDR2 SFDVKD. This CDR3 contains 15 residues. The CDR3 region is CATSDLQLPRGELFF. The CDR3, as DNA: TGTGCCACCAGTGATTTGCAACTTCCCCGGGGCGAGCTGTTTTTT.

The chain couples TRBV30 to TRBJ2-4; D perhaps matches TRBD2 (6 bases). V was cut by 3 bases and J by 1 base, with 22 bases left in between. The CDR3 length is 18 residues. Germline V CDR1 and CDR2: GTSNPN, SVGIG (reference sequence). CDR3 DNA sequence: TGTGCCTGGAGACGAAGCGGGCCCGGGCTTTTTGCCAAAAACATTCAGTACTTC. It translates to CAWRRSGPGLFAKNIQYF.

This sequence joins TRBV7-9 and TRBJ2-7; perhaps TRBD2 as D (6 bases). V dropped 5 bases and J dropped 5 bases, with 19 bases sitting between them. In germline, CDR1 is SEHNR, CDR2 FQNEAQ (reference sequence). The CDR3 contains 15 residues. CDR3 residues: CASSPIGLASDEQYF. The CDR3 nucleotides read TGTGCCAGCAGCCCTATAGGGCTAGCGAGCGACGAGCAGTACTTC.

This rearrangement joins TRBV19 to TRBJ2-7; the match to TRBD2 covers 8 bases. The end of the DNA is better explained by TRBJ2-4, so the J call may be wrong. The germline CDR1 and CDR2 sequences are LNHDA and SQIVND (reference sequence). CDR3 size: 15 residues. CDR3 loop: CASSAGLGVGNIQYF. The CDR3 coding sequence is TGTGCCAGTAGTGCGGGACTAGGAGTGGGAAACATTCAGTACTTC.

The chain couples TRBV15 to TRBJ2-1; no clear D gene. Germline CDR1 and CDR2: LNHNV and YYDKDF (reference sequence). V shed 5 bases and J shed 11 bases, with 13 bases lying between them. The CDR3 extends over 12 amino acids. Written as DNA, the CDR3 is TGTGCCACCAGCGTAACCGGGTCGAAGCAGTTCTTC. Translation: CATSVTGSKQFF.

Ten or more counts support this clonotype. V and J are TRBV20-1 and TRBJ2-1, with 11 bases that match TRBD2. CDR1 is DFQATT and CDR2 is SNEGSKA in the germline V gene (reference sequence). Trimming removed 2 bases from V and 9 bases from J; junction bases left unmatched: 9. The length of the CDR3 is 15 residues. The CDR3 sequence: CSARPTSGELGEQFF. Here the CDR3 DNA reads TGCAGTGCTAGACCGACTAGCGGGGAATTGGGTGAGCAGTTCTTC.

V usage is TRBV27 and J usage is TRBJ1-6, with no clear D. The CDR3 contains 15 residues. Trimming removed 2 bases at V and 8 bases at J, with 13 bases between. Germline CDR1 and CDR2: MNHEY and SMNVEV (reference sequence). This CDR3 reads CASSLSRHGDSPLHF. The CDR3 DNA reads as TGTGCCAGCAGTTTAAGTCGCCACGGGGATTCACCCCTCCACTTT.

The CDR3 loop reads CASSQSTTGDSYNEQFF. DNA for the CDR3: TGCGCCAGCAGCCAATCGACCACAGGGGACTCCTACAATGAGCAGTTCTTC. V is TRBV4-1 and J is TRBJ2-1; 7 nucleotides match TRBD1. The V gene's germline CDR1 is MGHRA and CDR2 YSYEKL. This CDR3 comprises 17 residues. V lost 2 bases to trimming and J lost 0 bases; unmatched junction nucleotides: 7.

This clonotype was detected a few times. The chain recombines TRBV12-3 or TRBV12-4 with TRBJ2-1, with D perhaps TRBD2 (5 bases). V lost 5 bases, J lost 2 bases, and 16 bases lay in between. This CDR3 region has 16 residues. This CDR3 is CASSPQAADPYNEQFF. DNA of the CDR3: TGTGCCAGCAGTCCCCAGGCAGCGGACCCCTACAATGAGCAGTTCTTC.

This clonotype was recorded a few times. The CDR3 loop reads CASSPRRTDPSYNEQYF. The CDR3 bases are TGTGCCAGCAGCCCACGCAGGACAGACCCCTCCTACAATGAGCAGTACTTC. The chain employs TRBV11-2 and TRBJ2-5; perhaps TRBD1 as D (6 bases). This CDR3 spans 17 amino acids. Trimming stripped 5 bases from V and 11 bases from J, with 30 bases between. The V gene's germline CDR1 is SGHAT and CDR2 FQNNGV.

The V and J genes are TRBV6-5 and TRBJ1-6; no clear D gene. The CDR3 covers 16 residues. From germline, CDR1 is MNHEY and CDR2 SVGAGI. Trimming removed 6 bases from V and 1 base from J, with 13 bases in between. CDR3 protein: CASRPVKTSYNSPLHF. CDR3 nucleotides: TGTGCCAGCAGACCAGTAAAGACTTCCTATAATTCACCCCTCCACTTT.

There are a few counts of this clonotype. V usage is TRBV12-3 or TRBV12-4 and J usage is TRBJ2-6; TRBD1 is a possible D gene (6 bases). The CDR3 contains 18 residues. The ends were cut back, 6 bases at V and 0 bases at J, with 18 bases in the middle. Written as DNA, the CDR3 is TGTGCCAGCAGCAACTATTTACAGGACAGCTCTGGGGCCAACGTCCTGACTTTC. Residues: CASSNYLQDSSGANVLTF.

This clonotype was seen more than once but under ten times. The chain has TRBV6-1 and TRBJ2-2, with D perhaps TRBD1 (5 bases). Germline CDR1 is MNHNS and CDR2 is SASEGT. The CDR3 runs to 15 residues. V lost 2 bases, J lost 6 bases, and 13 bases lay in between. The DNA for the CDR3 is TGTGCCAGCAGTGAAACTTTGGCAGGGCCCGGGGAGCTGTTTTTT. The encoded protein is CASSETLAGPGELFF.

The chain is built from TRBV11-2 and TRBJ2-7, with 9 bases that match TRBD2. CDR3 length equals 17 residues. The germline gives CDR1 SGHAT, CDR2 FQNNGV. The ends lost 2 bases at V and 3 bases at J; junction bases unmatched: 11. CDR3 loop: CASSLKLGLAGNYEQYF. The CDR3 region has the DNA TGTGCCAGCAGCTTAAAACTGGGGCTAGCGGGGAACTACGAGCAGTACTTC.